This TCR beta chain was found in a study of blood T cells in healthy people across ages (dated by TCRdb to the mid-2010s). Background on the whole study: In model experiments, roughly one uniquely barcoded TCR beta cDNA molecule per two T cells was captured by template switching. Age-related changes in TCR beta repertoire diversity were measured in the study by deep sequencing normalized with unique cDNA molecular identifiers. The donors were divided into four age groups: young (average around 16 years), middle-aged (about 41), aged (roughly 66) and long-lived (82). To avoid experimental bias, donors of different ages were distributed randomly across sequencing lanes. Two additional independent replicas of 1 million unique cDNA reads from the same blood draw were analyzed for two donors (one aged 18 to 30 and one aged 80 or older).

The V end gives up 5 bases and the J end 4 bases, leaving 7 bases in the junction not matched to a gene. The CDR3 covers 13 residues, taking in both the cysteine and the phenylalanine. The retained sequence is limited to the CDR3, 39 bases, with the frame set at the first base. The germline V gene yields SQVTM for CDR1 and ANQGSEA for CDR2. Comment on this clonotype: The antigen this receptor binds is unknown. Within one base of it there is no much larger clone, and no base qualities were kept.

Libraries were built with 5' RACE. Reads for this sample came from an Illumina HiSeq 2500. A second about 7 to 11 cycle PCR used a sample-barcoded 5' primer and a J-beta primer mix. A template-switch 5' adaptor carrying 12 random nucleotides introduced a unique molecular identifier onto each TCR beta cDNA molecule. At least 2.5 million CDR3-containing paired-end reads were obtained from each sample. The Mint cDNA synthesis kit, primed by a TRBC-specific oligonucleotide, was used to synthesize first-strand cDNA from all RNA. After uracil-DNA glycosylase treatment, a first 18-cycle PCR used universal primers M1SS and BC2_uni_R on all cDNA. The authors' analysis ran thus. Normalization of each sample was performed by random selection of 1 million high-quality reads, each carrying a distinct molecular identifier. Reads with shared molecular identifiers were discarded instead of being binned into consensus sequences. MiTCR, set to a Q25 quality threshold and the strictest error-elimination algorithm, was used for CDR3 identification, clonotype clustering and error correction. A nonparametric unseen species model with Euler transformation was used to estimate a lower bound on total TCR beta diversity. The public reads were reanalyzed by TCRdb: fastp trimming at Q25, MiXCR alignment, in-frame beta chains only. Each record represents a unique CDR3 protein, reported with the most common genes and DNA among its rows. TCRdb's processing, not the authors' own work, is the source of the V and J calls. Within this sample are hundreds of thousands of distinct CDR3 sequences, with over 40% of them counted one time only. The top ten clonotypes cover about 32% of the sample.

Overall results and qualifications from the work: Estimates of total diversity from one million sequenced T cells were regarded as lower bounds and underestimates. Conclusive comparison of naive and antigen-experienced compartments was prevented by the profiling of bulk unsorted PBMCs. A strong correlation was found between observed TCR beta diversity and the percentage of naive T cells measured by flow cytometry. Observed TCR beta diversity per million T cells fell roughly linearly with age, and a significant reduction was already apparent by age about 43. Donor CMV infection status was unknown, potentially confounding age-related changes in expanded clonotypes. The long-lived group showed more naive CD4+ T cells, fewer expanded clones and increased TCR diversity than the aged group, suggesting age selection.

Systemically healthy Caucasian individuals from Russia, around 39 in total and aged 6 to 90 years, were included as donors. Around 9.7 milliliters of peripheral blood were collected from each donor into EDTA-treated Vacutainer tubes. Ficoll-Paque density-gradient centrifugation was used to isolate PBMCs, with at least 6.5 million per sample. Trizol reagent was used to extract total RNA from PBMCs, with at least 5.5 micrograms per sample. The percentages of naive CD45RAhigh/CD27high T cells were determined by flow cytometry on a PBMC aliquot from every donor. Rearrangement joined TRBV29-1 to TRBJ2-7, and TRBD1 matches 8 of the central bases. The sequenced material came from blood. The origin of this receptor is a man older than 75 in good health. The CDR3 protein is CSVRGQVEYEQYF. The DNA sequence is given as TGCAGCGTTCGGGGACAGGTTGAATACGAGCAGTACTTC.